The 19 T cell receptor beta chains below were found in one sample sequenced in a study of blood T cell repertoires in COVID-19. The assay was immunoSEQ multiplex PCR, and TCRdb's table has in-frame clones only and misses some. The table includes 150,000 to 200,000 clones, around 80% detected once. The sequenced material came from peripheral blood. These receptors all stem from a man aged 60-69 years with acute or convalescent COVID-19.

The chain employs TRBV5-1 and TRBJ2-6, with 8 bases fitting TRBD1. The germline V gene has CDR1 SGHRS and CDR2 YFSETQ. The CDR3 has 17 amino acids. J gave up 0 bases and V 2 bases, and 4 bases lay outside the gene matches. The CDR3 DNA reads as TGCGCCAGCAGCTTTAATACAGGGGGCTCTGGGGCCAACGTCCTGACTTTC. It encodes CASSFNTGGSGANVLTF.

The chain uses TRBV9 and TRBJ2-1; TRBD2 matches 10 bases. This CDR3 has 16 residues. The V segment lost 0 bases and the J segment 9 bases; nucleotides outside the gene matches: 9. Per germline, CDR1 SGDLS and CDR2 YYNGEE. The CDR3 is CASSVGGGLAGAEQFF. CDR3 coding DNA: TGTGCCAGCAGCGTAGGAGGTGGGCTAGCGGGAGCTGAGCAGTTCTTC. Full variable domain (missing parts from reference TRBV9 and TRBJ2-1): DSGVTQTPKHLITATGQRVTLRCSPRSGDLSVYWYQQSLDQGLQFLIQYYNGEERAKGNILERFSAQQFPDLHSELNLSSLELGDSALYFCASSVGGGLAGAEQFFGPGTRLTVL.

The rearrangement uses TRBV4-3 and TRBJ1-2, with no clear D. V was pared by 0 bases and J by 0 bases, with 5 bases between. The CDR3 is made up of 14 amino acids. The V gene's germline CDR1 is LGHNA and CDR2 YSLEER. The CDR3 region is CASSQEAANYGYTF. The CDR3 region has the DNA TGCGCCAGCAGCCAAGAGGCAGCTAACTATGGCTACACCTTC.

The CDR3 region has the DNA TGTGCCAGCAGCTCGGGAAACACCATATATTTT. This translates into CASSSGNTIYF. The V and J genes are TRBV11-2 and TRBJ1-3; D unresolved. The CDR3 runs 11 residues. The V and J ends lost 4 bases and 4 bases respectively, with 2 bases between them. Per the germline V gene, CDR1 is SGHAT and CDR2 is FQNNGV.

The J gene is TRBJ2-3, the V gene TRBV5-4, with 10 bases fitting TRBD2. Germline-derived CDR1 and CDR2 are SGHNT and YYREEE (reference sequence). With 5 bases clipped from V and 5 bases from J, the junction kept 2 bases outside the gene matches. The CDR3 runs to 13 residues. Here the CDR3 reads CASRLAGQDTQYF. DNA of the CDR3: TGTGCCAGCAGACTAGCGGGACAAGATACGCAGTATTTT.

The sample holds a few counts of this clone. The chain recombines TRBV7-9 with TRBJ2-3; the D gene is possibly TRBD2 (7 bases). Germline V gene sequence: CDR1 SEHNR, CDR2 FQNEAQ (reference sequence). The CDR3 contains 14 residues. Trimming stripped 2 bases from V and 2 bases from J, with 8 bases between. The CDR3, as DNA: TGTGCCAGCAGCTTACGGGGGGCCACAGATACGCAGTATTTT. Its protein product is CASSLRGATDTQYF.

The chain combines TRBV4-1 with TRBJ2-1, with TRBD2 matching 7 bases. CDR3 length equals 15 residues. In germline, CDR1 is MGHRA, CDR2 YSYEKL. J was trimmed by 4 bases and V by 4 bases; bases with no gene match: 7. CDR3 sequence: CASSLTSSAYNEQFF. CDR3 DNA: TGCGCCAGCAGCCTGACTAGCAGCGCTTACAATGAGCAGTTCTTC.

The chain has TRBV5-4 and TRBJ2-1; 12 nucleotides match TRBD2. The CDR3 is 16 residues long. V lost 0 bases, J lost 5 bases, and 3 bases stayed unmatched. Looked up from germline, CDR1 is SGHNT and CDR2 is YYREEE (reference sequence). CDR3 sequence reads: CASSLGTSGANNEQFF. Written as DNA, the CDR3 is TGTGCCAGCAGCTTGGGGACTAGCGGGGCCAACAATGAGCAGTTCTTC.

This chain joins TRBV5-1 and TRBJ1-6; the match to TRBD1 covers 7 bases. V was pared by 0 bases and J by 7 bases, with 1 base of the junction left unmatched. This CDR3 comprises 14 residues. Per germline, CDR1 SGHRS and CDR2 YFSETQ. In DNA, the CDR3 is TGCGCCAGCAGCTTGGAACAGGGGAATTCACCCCTCCACTTT. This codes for CASSLEQGNSPLHF.

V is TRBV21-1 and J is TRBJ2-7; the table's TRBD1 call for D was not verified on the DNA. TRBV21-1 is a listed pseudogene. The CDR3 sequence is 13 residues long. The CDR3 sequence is CASSSDRSCAQYF. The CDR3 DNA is TGTGCCAGCAGTTCCGACAGGTCTTGTGCGCAGTACTTC.

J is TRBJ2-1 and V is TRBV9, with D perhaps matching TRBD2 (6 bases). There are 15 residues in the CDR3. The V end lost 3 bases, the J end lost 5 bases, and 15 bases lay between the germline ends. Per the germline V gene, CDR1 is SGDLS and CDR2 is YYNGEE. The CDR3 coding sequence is TGTGCCAGCAGCGCACTTGGGGGACTCAACAATGAGCAGTTCTTC. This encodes CASSALGGLNNEQFF.

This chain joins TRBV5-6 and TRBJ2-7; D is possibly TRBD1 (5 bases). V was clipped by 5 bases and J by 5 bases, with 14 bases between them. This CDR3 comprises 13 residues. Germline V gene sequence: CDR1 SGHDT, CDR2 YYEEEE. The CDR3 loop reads CASREMQGNEQYF. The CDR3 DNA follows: TGTGCCAGCAGGGAGATGCAGGGCAACGAGCAGTACTTC. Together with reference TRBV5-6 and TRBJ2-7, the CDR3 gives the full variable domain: DAGVTQSPTHLIKTRGQQVTLRCSPKSGHDTVSWYQQALGQGPQFIFQYYEEEERQRGNFPDRFSGHQFPNYSSELNVNALLLGDSALYLCASREMQGNEQYFGPGTRLTVT.

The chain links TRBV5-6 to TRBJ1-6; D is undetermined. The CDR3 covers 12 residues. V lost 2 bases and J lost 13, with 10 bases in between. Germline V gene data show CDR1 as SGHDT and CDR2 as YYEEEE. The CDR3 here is CASSFIGKPLHF. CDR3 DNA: TGTGCCAGCAGCTTTATCGGGAAGCCCCTCCACTTT.

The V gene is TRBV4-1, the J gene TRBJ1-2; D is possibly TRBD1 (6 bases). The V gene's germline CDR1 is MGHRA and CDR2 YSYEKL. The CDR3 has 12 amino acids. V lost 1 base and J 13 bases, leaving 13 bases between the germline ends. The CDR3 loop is CASSQGPGTSTF. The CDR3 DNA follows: TGCGCCAGCAGCCAAGGACCCGGGACAAGCACCTTC.

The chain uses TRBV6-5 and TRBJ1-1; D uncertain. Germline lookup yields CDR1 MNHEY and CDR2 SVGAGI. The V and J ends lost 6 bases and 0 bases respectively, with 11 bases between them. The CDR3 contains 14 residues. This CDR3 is CASRHGEMNTEAFF. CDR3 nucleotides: TGTGCCAGCAGGCACGGGGAGATGAACACTGAAGCTTTCTTT.

The CDR3 bases are TGTGCCAGCAGCAAGGGGACACATAACACCGGGGAGCTGTTTTTT. Protein: CASSKGTHNTGELFF. The genes are TRBV21-1 and TRBJ2-2; the table's TRBD1 call for D was not verified on the DNA. TRBV21-1 is flagged as a pseudogene. The length of the CDR3 is 15 residues.

This chain's CDR3 is CASSQEMYQEGYGYTF. In nucleotides, the CDR3 is TGTGCCAGCAGCCAAGAAATGTACCAGGAGGGGTATGGCTACACCTTC. V and J are TRBV4-2 and TRBJ1-2; TRBD1 might be the D (5 bases). The V and J ends lost 0 bases and 5 bases respectively, with 16 bases between them. In germline, CDR1 is LGHNA, CDR2 YNFKEQ. The CDR3 covers 16 residues.

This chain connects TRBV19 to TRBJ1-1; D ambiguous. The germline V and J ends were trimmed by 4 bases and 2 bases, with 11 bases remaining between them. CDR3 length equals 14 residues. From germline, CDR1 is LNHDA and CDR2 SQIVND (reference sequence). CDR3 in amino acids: CASSSRSPNTEAFF. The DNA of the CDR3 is TGTGCCAGTAGTAGCCGGAGTCCCAACACTGAAGCTTTCTTT. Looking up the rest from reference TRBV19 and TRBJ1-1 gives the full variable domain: DGGITQSPKYLFRKEGQNVTLSCEQNLNHDAMYWYRQDPGQGLRLIYYSQIVNDFQKGDIAEGYSVSREKKESFPLTVTSAQKNPTAFYLCASSSRSPNTEAFFGQGTRLTVV.

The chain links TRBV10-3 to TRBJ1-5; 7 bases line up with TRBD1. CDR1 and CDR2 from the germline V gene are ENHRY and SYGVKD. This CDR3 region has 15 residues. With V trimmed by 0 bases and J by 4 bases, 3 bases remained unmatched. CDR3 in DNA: TGTGCCATCAGTGAGTCGGGACAGAATAATCAGCCCCAGCATTTT. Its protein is CAISESGQNNQPQHF.